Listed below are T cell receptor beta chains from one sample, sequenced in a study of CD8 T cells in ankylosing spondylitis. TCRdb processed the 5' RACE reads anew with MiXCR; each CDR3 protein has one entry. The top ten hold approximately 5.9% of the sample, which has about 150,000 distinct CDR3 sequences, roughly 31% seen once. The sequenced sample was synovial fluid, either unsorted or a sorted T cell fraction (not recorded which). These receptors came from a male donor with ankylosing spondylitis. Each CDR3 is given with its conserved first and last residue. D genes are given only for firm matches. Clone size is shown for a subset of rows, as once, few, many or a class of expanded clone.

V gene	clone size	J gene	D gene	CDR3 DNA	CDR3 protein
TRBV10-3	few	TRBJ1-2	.	TGTGCCATTATGGGGGAGTCAGGGCGCACTAACTATGGCTACACCTTC	CAIMGESGRTNYGYTF
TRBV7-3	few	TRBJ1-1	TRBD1	TGTGCCAGCAGCTGGACAGGGGGGACTGAAGCTTTCTTT	CASSWTGGTEAFF
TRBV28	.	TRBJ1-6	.	TGTGCCAGCAGTTTCGGGACATCAACCCTCCACTTT	CASSFGTSTLHF
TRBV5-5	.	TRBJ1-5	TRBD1	TGTGCCAGCAGCTTGGGACAGGGGGCTGGAGGTAGTAATCAGCCCCAGCATTTT	CASSLGQGAGGSNQPQHF
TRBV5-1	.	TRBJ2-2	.	TGCGCCAGCAGCTTGGAGAACGGGGTAACCGGGGAGCTGTTTTTT	CASSLENGVTGELFF
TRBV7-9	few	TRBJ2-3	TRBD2	TGTGCCAGCAGCTATAGCGGGGGAAGCACAGATACGCAGTATTTT	CASSYSGGSTDTQYF
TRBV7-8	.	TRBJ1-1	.	TGTGCCAGCAGCTCCGGTCGACAGGATCTGAACACTGAAGCTTTCTTT	CASSSGRQDLNTEAFF
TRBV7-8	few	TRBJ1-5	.	TGTGCCAGCAGCTTAGCGAAGGGGAGTCAGCCCCAGCATTTT	CASSLAKGSQPQHF
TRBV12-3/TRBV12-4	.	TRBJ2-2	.	TGTGCCAGCAGTTTTGTGGGAGGGGGTACCGGGGAGCTGTTTTTT	CASSFVGGGTGELFF
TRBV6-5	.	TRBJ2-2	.	TGTGCCAGCAGTTACGAAGGGTATCGCGGGGAGCTGTTTTTT	CASSYEGYRGELFF
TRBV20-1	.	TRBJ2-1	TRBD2	TGCAGTGCTACCGGGACTAGCGGGAGGTCCTACAATGAGCAGTTCTTC	CSATGTSGRSYNEQFF
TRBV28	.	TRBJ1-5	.	TGTGCCAGCAGCTATGGCGGGGGCCAGGGCAATCAGCCCCAGCATTTT	CASSYGGGQGNQPQHF
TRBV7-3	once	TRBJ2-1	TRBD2	TGTGCCAGCAGCTTACTAGCGGAAACCTACAATGAGCAGTTCTTC	CASSLLAETYNEQFF
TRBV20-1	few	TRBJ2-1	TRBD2	TGCAGTGCCATCGGGACTAGCGGGGGTATCTACAATGAGCAGTTCTTC	CSAIGTSGGIYNEQFF
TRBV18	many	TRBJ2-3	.	TGTGCCAGCTCACCACCAACGGGGGACCCCCGCACAGATACGCAGTATTTT	CASSPPTGDPRTDTQYF
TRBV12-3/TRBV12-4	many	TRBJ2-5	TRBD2	TGTGCCAGCAGTTTTCCAGCGGGGGGAGAGACCCAGTACTTC	CASSFPAGGETQYF
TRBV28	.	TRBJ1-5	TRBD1	TGTGCCAGCAGTTACCTACAGGGGGCGCGTCAGCCCCAGCATTTT	CASSYLQGARQPQHF
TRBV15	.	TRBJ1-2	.	TGTGCCACCAGCAGAGGGGGGGAAAACAACTATGGCTACACCTTC	CATSRGGENNYGYTF
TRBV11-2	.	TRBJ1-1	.	TGTGCCAGCAGCTTAACGATGCAGAACACTGAAGCTTTCTTT	CASSLTMQNTEAFF
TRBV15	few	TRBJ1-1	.	TGTGCCACCAGCAGAGACCCCGGTTCCTCTTCTGAAGCTTTCTTT	CATSRDPGSSSEAFF
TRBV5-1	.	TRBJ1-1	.	TGCGCCAGCAGCGAGGGGGGAGAGACTGAAGCTTTCTTT	CASSEGGETEAFF
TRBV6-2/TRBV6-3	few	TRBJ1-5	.	TGTGCCAGCAGCTCAACCCAGGGGCATTATAGCCAGCCCCAGCATTTT	CASSSTQGHYSQPQHF
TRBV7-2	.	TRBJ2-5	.	TGTGCCAGCAGCTCCCCACCGGGGGAGACCCAGTACTTC	CASSSPPGETQYF
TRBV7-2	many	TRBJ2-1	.	TGTGCCAGCAGCTTATTGGGGGGAGGACCATCCTACAATGAGCAGTTCTTC	CASSLLGGGPSYNEQFF
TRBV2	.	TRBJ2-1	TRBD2	TGTGCCAGCACTGGGACTAGCGGGAGGGCCAGGGTAGAGAATGAGCAGTTCTTC	CASTGTSGRARVENEQFF
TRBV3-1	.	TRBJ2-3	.	TGTGCCAGCAGCCAAGAATTCCAGTTCACAGGCACAGATACGCAGTATTTT	CASSQEFQFTGTDTQYF
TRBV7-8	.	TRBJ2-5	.	TGTGCCAGCAGCTTTTCAGTTGAGACCCAGTACTTC	CASSFSVETQYF
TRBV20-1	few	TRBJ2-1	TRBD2	TGCAGTGCTAGCGCGCTCGGGGGGGGCCCTTCCTACAATGAGCAGTTCTTC	CSASALGGGPSYNEQFF
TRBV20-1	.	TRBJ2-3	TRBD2	TGCAGTGCCACGACTAGCGGGAGGTCAGATACGCAGTATTTT	CSATTSGRSDTQYF
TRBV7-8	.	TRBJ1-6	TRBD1	TGTGCCAGCAGCTTAGCGACAGGGCCGGGAGTCGGGTCACCCCTCCACTTT	CASSLATGPGVGSPLHF
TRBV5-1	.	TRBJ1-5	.	TGCGCCAGCAGCCGCGGGGACTCTAATCAGCCCCAGCATTTT	CASSRGDSNQPQHF
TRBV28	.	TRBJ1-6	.	TGTGCCAGCAGTTTTCACAGGTATAATTCACCCCTCCACTTT	CASSFHRYNSPLHF
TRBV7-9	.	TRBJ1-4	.	TGTGCCAGCAGCTTCCAAAACGGGGAAAAACTGTTTTTT	CASSFQNGEKLFF
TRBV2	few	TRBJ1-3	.	TGTGCCAGCAGTGAAGCTTCTGGAAACACCATATATTTT	CASSEASGNTIYF
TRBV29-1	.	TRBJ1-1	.	TGCAGCGTTGATCCGGGGTCGCGGGACGAAGCTTTCTTT	CSVDPGSRDEAFF
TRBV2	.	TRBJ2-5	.	TGTGCCAGCACACGGGAGTCCCGGGAGACCCAGTACTTC	CASTRESRETQYF
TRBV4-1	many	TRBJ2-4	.	TGCGCCAGCAGCCAAGCAGATTCGGAAATTCAGTACTTC	CASSQADSEIQYF
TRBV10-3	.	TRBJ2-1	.	TGTGCCATCAGATCACCCGAGGGGATCGGCTACAATGAGCAGTTCTTC	CAIRSPEGIGYNEQFF